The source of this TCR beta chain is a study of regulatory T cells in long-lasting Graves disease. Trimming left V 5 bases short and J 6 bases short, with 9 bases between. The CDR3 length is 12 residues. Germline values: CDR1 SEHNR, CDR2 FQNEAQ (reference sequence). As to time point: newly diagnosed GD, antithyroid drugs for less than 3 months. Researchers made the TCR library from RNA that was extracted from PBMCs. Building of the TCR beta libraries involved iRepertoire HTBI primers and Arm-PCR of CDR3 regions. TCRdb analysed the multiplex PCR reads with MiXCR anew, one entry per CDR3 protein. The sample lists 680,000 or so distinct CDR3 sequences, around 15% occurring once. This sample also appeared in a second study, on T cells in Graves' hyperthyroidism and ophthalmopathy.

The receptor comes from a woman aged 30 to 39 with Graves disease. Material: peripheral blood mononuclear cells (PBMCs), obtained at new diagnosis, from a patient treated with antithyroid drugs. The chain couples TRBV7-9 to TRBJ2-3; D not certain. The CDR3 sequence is CASSADGDTQYF. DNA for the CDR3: TGTGCCAGCAGCGCAGACGGGGATACGCAGTATTTT.